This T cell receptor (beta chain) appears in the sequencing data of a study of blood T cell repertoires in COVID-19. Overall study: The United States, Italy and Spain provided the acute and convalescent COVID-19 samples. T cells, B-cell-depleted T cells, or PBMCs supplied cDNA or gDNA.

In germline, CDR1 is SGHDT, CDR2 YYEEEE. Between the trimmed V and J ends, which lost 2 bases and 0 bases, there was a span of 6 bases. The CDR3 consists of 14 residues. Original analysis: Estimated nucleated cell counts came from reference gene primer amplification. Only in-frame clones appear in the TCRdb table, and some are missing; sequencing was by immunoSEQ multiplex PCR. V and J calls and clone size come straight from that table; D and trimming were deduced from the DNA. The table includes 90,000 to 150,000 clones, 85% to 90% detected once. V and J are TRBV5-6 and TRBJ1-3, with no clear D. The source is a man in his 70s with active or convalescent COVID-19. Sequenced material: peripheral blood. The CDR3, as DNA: TGTGCCAGCAGCTTAACAGACTCTGGAAACACCATATATTTT. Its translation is CASSLTDSGNTIYF.